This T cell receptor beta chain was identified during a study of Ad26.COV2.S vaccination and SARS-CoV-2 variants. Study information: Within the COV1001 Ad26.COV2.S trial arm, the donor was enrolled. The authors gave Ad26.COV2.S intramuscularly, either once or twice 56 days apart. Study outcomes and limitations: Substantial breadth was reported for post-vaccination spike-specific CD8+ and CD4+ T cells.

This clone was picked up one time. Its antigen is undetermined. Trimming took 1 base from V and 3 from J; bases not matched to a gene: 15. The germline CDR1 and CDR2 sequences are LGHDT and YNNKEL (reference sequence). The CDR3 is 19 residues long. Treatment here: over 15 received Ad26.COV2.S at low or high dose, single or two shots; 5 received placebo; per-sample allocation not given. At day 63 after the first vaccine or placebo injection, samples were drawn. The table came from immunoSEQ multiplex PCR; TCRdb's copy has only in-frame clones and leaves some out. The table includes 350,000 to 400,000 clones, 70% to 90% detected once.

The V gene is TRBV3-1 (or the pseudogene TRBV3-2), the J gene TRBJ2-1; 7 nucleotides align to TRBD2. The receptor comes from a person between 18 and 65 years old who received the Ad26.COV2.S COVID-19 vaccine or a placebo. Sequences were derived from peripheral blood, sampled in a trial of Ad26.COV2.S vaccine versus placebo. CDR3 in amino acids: CASSQGRGRLANRYNEQFF. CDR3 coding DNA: TGTGCCAGCAGCCAAGGTAGGGGTAGACTAGCCAACCGCTACAATGAGCAGTTCTTC.